A selection of T cell receptor beta chains follows, all from one sample in a study of blood T cell repertoires in COVID-19. Libraries were prepared by immunoSEQ multiplex PCR; TCRdb keeps only in-frame clonotypes and omits some of them. The sample lists approximately 320,000 clones; roughly 87% were seen once. The sequenced sample was PBMCs or T cells enriched from blood (not recorded which). The receptor set was obtained from a woman between 18 and 29 years old who had recovered from COVID-19. Both conserved end residues are part of each CDR3. Fields, in order: J gene, V gene, clone size, D gene, CDR3 DNA, CDR3 protein. The D gene is left open where the match is weak. Size is stated for part of the rows, as once, few or many counts, or as a class when the clone is expanded.

j_call: TRBJ1-2
v_call: TRBV7-2
clone_size: .
d_call: .
cdr3_nt: TGTGCCAGCAGGCAAACCGGGACTCTTGTCGGATTTGGGGGCTACACCTTC
cdr3_aa: CASRQTGTLVGFGGYTF

j_call: TRBJ2-5
v_call: TRBV9
clone_size: .
d_call: TRBD2
cdr3_nt: TGTGCCAGCAGCGTAGGGGAACTAGCGGGGGGGATAGAGACCCAGTACTTC
cdr3_aa: CASSVGELAGGIETQYF

j_call: TRBJ2-5
v_call: TRBV12-2
clone_size: .
d_call: .
cdr3_nt: TGTGCAAGTCGCTCTGATACTAGCGGCCAAGAGACCCAGTACTTC
cdr3_aa: CASRSDTSGQETQYF

j_call: TRBJ1-2
v_call: TRBV6-6
clone_size: .
d_call: .
cdr3_nt: TGTGCCAGCAGCGGACAGTTGGTGGGTGGCTACACCTTC
cdr3_aa: CASSGQLVGGYTF

j_call: TRBJ1-2
v_call: TRBV19
clone_size: .
d_call: .
cdr3_nt: TGTGCCAGTAGTATTATGGGCGAAACAAATCACTATGGCTACACCTTC
cdr3_aa: CASSIMGETNHYGYTF

j_call: TRBJ2-1
v_call: TRBV5-1
clone_size: .
d_call: TRBD1
cdr3_nt: TGCGCCAGCAGCTCAGCAGGGGGTACTTACAATGAGCAGTTCTTC
cdr3_aa: CASSSAGGTYNEQFF

j_call: TRBJ1-1
v_call: TRBV5-6
clone_size: .
d_call: .
cdr3_nt: TGTGCCAGCAGCTTGTGGGCTGAGTTCGGGAACACTGAAGCTTTCTTT
cdr3_aa: CASSLWAEFGNTEAFF

j_call: TRBJ2-7
v_call: TRBV24-1
clone_size: once
d_call: .
cdr3_nt: TGTGCCACCTCCGAACCAGGGTCCTACGAGCAGTACTTC
cdr3_aa: CATSEPGSYEQYF

j_call: TRBJ1-5
v_call: TRBV7-2
clone_size: .
d_call: .
cdr3_nt: TGTGCCAGCAGCTTAGACGGGAAATACAATCAGCCCCAGCATTTT
cdr3_aa: CASSLDGKYNQPQHF

j_call: TRBJ2-3
v_call: TRBV9
clone_size: .
d_call: TRBD1
cdr3_nt: TGTGCCAGCAGGCCACAGGGGGCGTCAGATACGCAGTATTTT
cdr3_aa: CASRPQGASDTQYF

j_call: TRBJ2-7
v_call: TRBV28
clone_size: .
d_call: TRBD2
cdr3_nt: TGTGCCAGCAAGTTAGCGGGAGGACCCTACGAGCAGTACTTC
cdr3_aa: CASKLAGGPYEQYF

j_call: TRBJ2-7
v_call: TRBV6-5
clone_size: .
d_call: TRBD1
cdr3_nt: TGTGCCAGCATCTACAGGGGACCCTACGAGCAGTACTTC
cdr3_aa: CASIYRGPYEQYF